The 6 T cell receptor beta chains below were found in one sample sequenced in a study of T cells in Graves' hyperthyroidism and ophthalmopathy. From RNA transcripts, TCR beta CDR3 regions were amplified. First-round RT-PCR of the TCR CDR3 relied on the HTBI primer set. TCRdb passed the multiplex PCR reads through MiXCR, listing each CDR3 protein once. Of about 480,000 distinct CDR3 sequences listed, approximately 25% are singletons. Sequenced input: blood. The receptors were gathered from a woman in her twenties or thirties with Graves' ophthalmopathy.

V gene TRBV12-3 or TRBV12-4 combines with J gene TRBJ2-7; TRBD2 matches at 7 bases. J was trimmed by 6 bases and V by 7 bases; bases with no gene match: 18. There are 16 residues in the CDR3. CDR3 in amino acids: CASTLGGTFAFSEQYF. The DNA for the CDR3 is TGTGCCAGCACCCTGGGGGGGACGTTTGCGTTTTCCGAGCAGTACTTC.

The chain's CDR3 is CASSDGGAHGYTF. The CDR3 DNA sequence: TGTGCCAGCAGTGACGGGGGGGCCCATGGCTACACCTTC. The rearrangement links TRBV6-4 to TRBJ1-2, with D possibly being TRBD1 (6 bases). V was trimmed by 2 bases and J by 6 bases, leaving 10 bases between them. The CDR3 totals 13 residues. Germline loops: CDR1 MRHNA, CDR2 SNTAGT.

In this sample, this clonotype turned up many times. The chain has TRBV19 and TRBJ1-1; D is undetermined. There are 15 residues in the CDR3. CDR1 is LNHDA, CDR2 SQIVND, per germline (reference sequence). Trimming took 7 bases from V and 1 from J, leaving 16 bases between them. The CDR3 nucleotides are TGTGCCAGTAACTTGCGGCTCACTGAGAACACTGAAGCTTTCTTT. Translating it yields CASNLRLTENTEAFF.

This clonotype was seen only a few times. CDR3 region: CAISDTSNGAKNIQYF. For the CDR3, the DNA is TGTGCCATCAGCGATACTAGCAACGGTGCCAAAAACATTCAGTACTTC. The rearrangement links TRBV10-3 to TRBJ2-4; tentative D call: TRBD2 (6 bases). Deletions cut 6 bases from V and 1 base from J, with 16 bases between. This CDR3 region has 16 residues. Germline-derived CDR1 and CDR2 are ENHRY and SYGVKD.

The CDR3 nucleotides are TGTGCCAGCAGTATAGGCCTCGGCCGCGAGCAGTACTTC. It yields the protein CASSIGLGREQYF. The chain uses TRBV2 and TRBJ2-7; D not certain. V dropped 5 bases and J dropped 6 bases, with 14 bases sitting between them. Germline CDR1 reads SNHLY; CDR2 reads FYNNEI. The CDR3 totals 13 residues.

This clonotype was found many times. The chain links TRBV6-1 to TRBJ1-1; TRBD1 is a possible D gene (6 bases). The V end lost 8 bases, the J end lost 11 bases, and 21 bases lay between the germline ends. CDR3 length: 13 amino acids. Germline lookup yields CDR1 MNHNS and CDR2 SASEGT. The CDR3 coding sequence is TGTGCCAGCCCCCGAAGGCAGGGGAAGGCGGCTTTCTTT. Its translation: CASPRRQGKAAFF.